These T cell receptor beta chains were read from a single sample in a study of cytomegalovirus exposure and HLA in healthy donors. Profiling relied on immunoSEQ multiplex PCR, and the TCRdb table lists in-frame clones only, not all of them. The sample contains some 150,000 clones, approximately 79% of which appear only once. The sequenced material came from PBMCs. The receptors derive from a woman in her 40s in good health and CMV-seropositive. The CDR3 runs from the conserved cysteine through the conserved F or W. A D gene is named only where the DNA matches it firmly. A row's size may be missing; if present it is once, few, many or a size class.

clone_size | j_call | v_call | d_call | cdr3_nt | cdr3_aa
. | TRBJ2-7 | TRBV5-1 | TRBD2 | TGCGCCAGCAGCTTGGATACTAGCGCGGCTTCCGAGCAGTACTTC | CASSLDTSAASEQYF
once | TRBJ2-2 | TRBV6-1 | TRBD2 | TGTGCCAGCAGTGAAATAATCGGGGGGGCATTTAACACCGGGGAGCTGTTTTTT | CASSEIIGGAFNTGELFF
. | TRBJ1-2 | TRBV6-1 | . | TGTGCCAGCAGTACCGCGGACAGTAACTATGGCTACACCTTC | CASSTADSNYGYTF
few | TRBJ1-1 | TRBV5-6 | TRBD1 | TGTGCCAGCAGCTTGATCGACAGGGAGAACACTGAAGCTTTCTTT | CASSLIDRENTEAFF
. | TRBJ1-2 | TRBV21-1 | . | TGTTCAGAATCTAACTATGGCTACACCTTC | CSESNYGYTF
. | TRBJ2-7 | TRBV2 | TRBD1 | TGTGCCAGCAGGTTTACAGGGGGCGAGCAGTACTTC | CASRFTGGEQYF
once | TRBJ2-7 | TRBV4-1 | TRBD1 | TGCGCCAGCAGCCAAGCCGGGACAGGGGCCTCCTACGAGCAGTACTTC | CASSQAGTGASYEQYF
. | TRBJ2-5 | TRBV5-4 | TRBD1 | TGTGCCAGCAGCTTGAAGGGGGCGCGGGAGACCCAGTACTTC | CASSLKGARETQYF
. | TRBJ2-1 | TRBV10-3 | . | TGTGCCATCAGCTCAGGGGTCTACAATGAGCAGTTCTTC | CAISSGVYNEQFF
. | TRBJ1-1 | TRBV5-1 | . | TGCGCCAGCAGCTTGGGTGCGGGCACTGAAGCTTTCTTT | CASSLGAGTEAFF
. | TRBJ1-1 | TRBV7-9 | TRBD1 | TGTGCCAACAAGCGTGACAGGGTGGCTTGTGGAGCCAAGAACACTGAAGCTTTCTTT | CANKRDRVACGAKNTEAFF
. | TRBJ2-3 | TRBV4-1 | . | TGCGCCAGCAGCCAAGATAAGGGGGGGGCCGAGTATTTT | CASSQDKGGAEYF
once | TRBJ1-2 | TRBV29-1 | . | TGCAGCGTTCACCCGGGAGGCGCTTATGGCTACACCTTC | CSVHPGGAYGYTF
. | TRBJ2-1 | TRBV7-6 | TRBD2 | TGTGCCAGCAGCTTTACCCGGGACTACTACAATGAGCAGTTCTTC | CASSFTRDYYNEQFF
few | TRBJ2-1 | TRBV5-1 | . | TGCGCCAGCAGCTTGGTTCAGGGAACCTACAATGAGCAGTTCTTC | CASSLVQGTYNEQFF
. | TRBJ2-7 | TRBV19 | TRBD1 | TGTGCCAGTAGTATAGGAGGGGGCGGATCCTACGAGCAGTACTTC | CASSIGGGGSYEQYF
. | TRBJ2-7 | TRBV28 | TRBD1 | TGTGCCAGCAGTTCTAACCCCGGGACAGGATTTTCCTCCTACGAGCAGTACTTC | CASSSNPGTGFSSYEQYF
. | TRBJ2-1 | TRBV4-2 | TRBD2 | TGTGCCAGCAGCCAAGATAGCGGGGGGGCCAATGAGCAGTTCTTC | CASSQDSGGANEQFF
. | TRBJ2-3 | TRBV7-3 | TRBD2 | TGTGCCAGCAGCCCTAGCGGGGCTAGCACAGATACGCAGTATTTT | CASSPSGASTDTQYF
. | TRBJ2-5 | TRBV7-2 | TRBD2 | TGTGCCAGCCGCCCCGGGGGGACCCCCGCTCAAGAGACCCAGTACTTC | CASRPGGTPAQETQYF
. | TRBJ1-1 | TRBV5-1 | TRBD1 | TGCGCCAGCAGCAACGGACAGGGGAACACTGAAGCTTTCTTT | CASSNGQGNTEAFF
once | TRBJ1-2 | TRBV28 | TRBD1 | TGTGCCAGCAGTTGGACAGGGGGAGGGTATGGCTACACCTTC | CASSWTGGGYGYTF
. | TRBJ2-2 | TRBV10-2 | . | TGCGCCAGTAGTCTGAACACCGGGGAGCTGTTTTTT | CASSLNTGELFF
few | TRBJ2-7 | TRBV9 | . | TGTGCCAGCAGCGGAGGGTTAGGAGACTCCTACGAGCAGTACTTC | CASSGGLGDSYEQYF
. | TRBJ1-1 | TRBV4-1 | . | TGCGCCAGCAGCCAAGGTCGACAAATGAACACTGAAGCTTTCTTT | CASSQGRQMNTEAFF
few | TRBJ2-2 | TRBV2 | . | TGTGCCAGCGAGCAGGGGCTCACCGGGGAGCTGTTTTTT | CASEQGLTGELFF